The clone carrying this T cell receptor beta chain came up many times. Its antigen is as yet unknown. The record originates from a study of metastatic and nonmetastatic thyroid tumors. At the level of the study: Repertoires were compared across blood and tumor or nodule tissue from malignant and benign thyroid patients.

Authors' processing steps: Building a distant-metastasis classifier for papillary thyroid cancer drew on CDR3 differences across clinicopathological groups. TCRdb reassembled clones from the PCR reads with MiXCR. For this entry, the V and J calls and clone size follow TCRdb and not the study's own pipeline. This sample has 21,000 or so clones; around 18% occur once, and the top ten carry around 21%. Whole-study findings and limits: As reported, TCR beta diversity in blood and tumor was significantly higher in malignant thyroid tumors than in benign nodules.

Not a single patient had been given any form of treatment at any point before undergoing thyroid surgery. The germline V and J ends were trimmed by 4 bases and 0 bases, with 15 bases remaining between them. The CDR3 totals 15 residues. In germline, CDR1 is SQVTM, CDR2 ANQGSEA. Sequencing input: blood. The sequence derives from a male donor with papillary thyroid cancer or a benign thyroid nodule (not recorded which). Some clones in this sample may be carry-over from other donors' samples. This chain links TRBV29-1 with TRBJ1-1; D gene ambiguous. In nucleotides, the CDR3 is TGCAGCGTTGGGGCGGGATGGGGTATGAACACTGAAGCTTTCTTT. As protein: CSVGAGWGMNTEAFF.